The 16 T cell receptor beta chains given below trace back to one sample, sequenced in a study of shared clonotypes between healthy human individuals. Assay: immunoSEQ multiplex PCR; the TCRdb copy retains only in-frame clones and omits some. Here the sample spans hundreds of thousands of clones, less than 85% being singletons. Sequenced material: memory CD4+ T cells sorted from blood. The subset was: CD45RA-negative fraction. These receptors were obtained from a woman in her 30s in good health.

The chain couples TRBV25-1 to TRBJ2-5, with 9 bases matching TRBD2. Germline-derived CDR1 and CDR2 are MGHDK and SYGVNS. This CDR3 comprises 14 residues. V gave up 8 bases and J gave up 5 bases; unmatched junction bases: 9. The CDR3 DNA reads TGTGCCAGCTCCTTTAGCGGGAGTTCCGAGACCCAGTACTTC. Protein sequence: CASSFSGSSETQYF.

This clone was observed a handful of times. The chain couples TRBV28 to TRBJ2-3, with 7 bases matching TRBD2. The germline V gene has CDR1 MDHEN and CDR2 SYDVKM. With V trimmed by 3 bases and J by 1 base, 7 bases remained unmatched. This CDR3 comprises 16 residues. The CDR3 bases are TGTGCCAGCAGTTTCGCTAGCGGAAGTGGCACAGATACGCAGTATTTT. It is translated as CASSFASGSGTDTQYF. The variable domain in full, with the rest retrieved from reference TRBV28 and TRBJ2-3, is DVKVTQSSRYLVKRTGEKVFLECVQDMDHENMFWYRQDPGLGLRLIYFSYDVKMKEKGDIPEGYSVSREKKERFSLILESASTNQTSMYLCASSFASGSGTDTQYFGPGTRLTVL.

V usage is TRBV6-1 and J usage is TRBJ1-2; 7 positions agree with TRBD1. The V segment lost 8 bases and the J segment 3 bases; nucleotides outside the gene matches: 9. CDR3 size: 14 residues. Germline V lookup: CDR1 MNHNS, CDR2 SASEGT. The CDR3 DNA is TGTGCCAGCCGACAGGGTTTGTTGGACTATGGCTACACCTTC. Protein: CASRQGLLDYGYTF.

The CDR3 DNA is TGTGCCAGCAGCTTTGACGGGGTATCGGAGACCCAGTACTTC. This sequence encodes CASSFDGVSETQYF. The V and J genes are TRBV7-9 and TRBJ2-5, with D perhaps TRBD2 (5 bases). Germline loops: CDR1 SEHNR, CDR2 FQNEAQ (reference sequence). V lost 3 bases and J lost 5, with 13 bases in between. This CDR3 is 14 amino acids long.

V is TRBV7-3 and J is TRBJ2-1; 7 nucleotides line up with TRBD2. This CDR3 is built from 16 residues. Trimming took 0 bases from V and 0 from J; bases not matched to a gene: 2. CDR1 and CDR2 (germline): SGHTA, FQGTGA. The CDR3 DNA reads TGTGCCAGCAGCTTAACCGGCGGGAGCTCCTACAATGAGCAGTTCTTC. Translating it yields CASSLTGGSSYNEQFF. Looking up the rest from reference TRBV7-3 and TRBJ2-1 gives the full variable domain: GAGVSQTPSNKVTEKGKYVELRCDPISGHTALYWYRQSLGQGPEFLIYFQGTGAADDSGLPNDRFFAVRPEGSVSTLKIQRTERGDSAVYLCASSLTGGSSYNEQFFGPGTRLTVL.

This chain links TRBV5-4 with TRBJ2-5; perhaps TRBD2 as D (6 bases). Germline V gene sequence: CDR1 SGHNT, CDR2 YYREEE (reference sequence). The CDR3 runs to 16 residues. Trimming stripped 4 bases from V and 4 bases from J, with 20 bases between. The CDR3 sequence is CASSPWALGGTETQYF. The CDR3 bases are TGTGCCAGCAGCCCCTGGGCATTAGGAGGGACAGAGACCCAGTACTTC.

This clone was counted only a few times. Distinct nucleotide sequences in the sample also encode this CDR3. The genes are TRBV9 and TRBJ1-2, with D uncertain. CDR1 and CDR2 (germline): SGDLS, YYNGEE. V was trimmed by 0 bases and J by 2 bases, leaving 8 bases between them. The CDR3 is 14 residues long. In DNA form, the CDR3 reads TGTGCCAGCAGCGTAGGGACGGAAAACTATGGCTACACCTTC. As protein: CASSVGTENYGYTF.

The CDR3, as DNA: TGTGCCAGCAGCTTTAGTCTAAGGGGAAACAATGAGCAGTTCTTC. Its protein is CASSFSLRGNNEQFF. The chain carries TRBV7-9 and TRBJ2-1; perhaps TRBD1 as D (5 bases). The CDR3 has 15 amino acids. Per the germline V gene, CDR1 is SEHNR and CDR2 is FQNEAQ (reference sequence). Trimming pared 3 bases from V and 5 bases from J, leaving 14 bases between.

V is TRBV6-5 and J is TRBJ1-2; D is ambiguous. Germline values: CDR1 MNHEY, CDR2 SVGAGI. The CDR3 is 14 amino acids. V lost 0 bases and J lost 2, with 7 bases in between. Here the CDR3 DNA reads TGTGCCAGCAGTTACTCGAGCCAGAACTATGGCTACACCTTC. Protein sequence: CASSYSSQNYGYTF.

The rearrangement joins TRBV6-4 to TRBJ2-1; possibly TRBD2 for D (7 bases). Germline V lookup: CDR1 MRHNA, CDR2 SNTAGT. With 6 bases removed from V and 6 bases from J, the gap between germline ends came to 15 bases. This CDR3 region has 14 residues. The CDR3 protein is CASSPRGGSNEQFF. The CDR3, as DNA: TGTGCCAGCAGCCCCAGGGGAGGGAGCAATGAGCAGTTCTTC.

The V and J genes are TRBV7-9 and TRBJ2-2; 9 bases agree with TRBD2. The V gene's germline CDR1 is SEHNR and CDR2 FQNEAQ (reference sequence). With V trimmed by 5 bases and J by 3 bases, 7 bases remained unmatched. CDR3 size: 16 residues. CDR3 bases: TGTGCCAGCAGCCAAGATAGCGGGAGCGACACCGGGGAGCTGTTTTTT. The encoded protein is CASSQDSGSDTGELFF.

V usage is TRBV18 and J usage is TRBJ2-7, with a weak D call TRBD2 (6 bases). Trimming took 2 bases from V and 2 from J, leaving 10 bases between them. There are 14 residues in the CDR3. The germline CDR1 and CDR2 sequences are KGHSH and LQKENI. The CDR3 sequence is CASSPVGGPYEQYF. The CDR3 region has the DNA TGTGCCAGCTCACCAGTCGGGGGACCCTACGAGCAGTACTTC.

The chain has TRBV19 and TRBJ1-2; 8 bases are shared with TRBD1. The CDR3 runs 14 residues. V gave up 3 bases and J gave up 7 bases; unmatched junction bases: 7. The V gene's germline CDR1 is LNHDA and CDR2 SQIVND (reference sequence). The CDR3 region has the DNA TGTGCCAGTAGTATTAGGCAGGGGGCTGTTGGCTACACCTTC. It is translated as CASSIRQGAVGYTF.

The rearrangement links TRBV5-1 to TRBJ2-1; 7 bases agree with TRBD1. J was trimmed by 1 base and V by 7 bases; bases with no gene match: 8. Germline CDR1 reads SGHRS; CDR2 reads YFSETQ. The CDR3 is made up of 15 amino acids. CDR3 bases: TGCGCCAGCCGCCTAGGGGGACAGTCCTACAATGAGCAGTTCTTC. Translated: CASRLGGQSYNEQFF.

There are a few counts of this clone. The chain uses TRBV6-1 and TRBJ2-3; 7 nucleotides agree with TRBD2. Losses at the gene ends were 6 bases for V and 0 bases for J; bases not matched to a gene: 3. CDR1 and CDR2 (germline): MNHNS, SASEGT. The CDR3 is made up of 14 amino acids. CDR3 sequence reads: CASSRGVSTDTQYF. The CDR3 DNA sequence: TGTGCCAGCAGCCGGGGGGTTAGCACAGATACGCAGTATTTT.

This clone turned up a few times. The chain combines TRBV28 with TRBJ2-5; 7 nucleotides agree with TRBD1. There are 13 residues in the CDR3. Germline CDR1 is MDHEN and CDR2 is SYDVKM. Trimming removed 9 bases from V and 2 bases from J; junction bases left unmatched: 6. The CDR3 sequence is CASGTALQETQYF. CDR3 in DNA: TGTGCCAGTGGGACAGCCCTTCAAGAGACCCAGTACTTC.